The sequence of this T cell receptor (beta chain) was determined in a study of vaccination effects on CD4 cells after COVID-19. Germline V gene lookup returns CDR1 SGHAT and CDR2 FQNNGV. This CDR3 comprises 13 residues. Trimming stripped 3 bases from V and 0 bases from J, with 5 bases between. ViraFEST assay sequencing came after antigen-specific CD4+ T cells were expanded with viral peptide pools. The culture ran for less than 12 days, and then CD4+ T cells were isolated. Each participant received a vaccine that was either BNT162b2 or mRNA-1273, given as two doses. TCRdb's table, derived via immunoSEQ multiplex PCR, lists solely in-frame clones and lacks some. The sample contains fewer than 35,000 clones, around 67% of which appear only once. A word on this clone: Its antigen is undetermined.

The specimen was CD4+ T cells from PBMCs cultured with HCoV-229E spike peptides, collected after COVID-19 vaccination. The chain links TRBV11-2 to TRBJ1-1; no firm D call. This sequence originates from a human donor who received a COVID-19 vaccine. Here the CDR3 DNA reads TGTGCCAGCAGCTTCGGGTTGAACACTGAAGCTTTCTTT. Protein product: CASSFGLNTEAFF.